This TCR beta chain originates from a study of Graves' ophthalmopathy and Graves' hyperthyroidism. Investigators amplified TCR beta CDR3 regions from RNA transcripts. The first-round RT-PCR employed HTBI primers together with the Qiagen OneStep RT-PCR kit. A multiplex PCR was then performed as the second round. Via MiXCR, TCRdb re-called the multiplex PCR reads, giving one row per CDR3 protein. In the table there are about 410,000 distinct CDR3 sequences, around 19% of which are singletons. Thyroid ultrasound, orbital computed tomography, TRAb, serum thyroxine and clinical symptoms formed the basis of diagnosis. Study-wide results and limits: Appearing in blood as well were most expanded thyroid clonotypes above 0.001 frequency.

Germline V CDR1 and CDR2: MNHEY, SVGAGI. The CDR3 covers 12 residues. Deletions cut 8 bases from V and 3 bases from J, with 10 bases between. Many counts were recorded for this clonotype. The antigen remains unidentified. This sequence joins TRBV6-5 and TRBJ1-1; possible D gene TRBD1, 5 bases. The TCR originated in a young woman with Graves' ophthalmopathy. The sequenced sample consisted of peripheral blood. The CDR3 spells CASRRGDTEAFF. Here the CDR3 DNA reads TGTGCCAGCCGGCGAGGGGACACTGAAGCTTTCTTT.